This TCR beta chain comes out of a study of memory CD4+ T cells and cytomegalovirus serostatus. CDR1 and CDR2 (germline): SGHNT, YYREEE (reference sequence). CDR3 length: 14 amino acids. V was shortened by 0 bases and J by 2 bases, with 6 bases between the two germline ends. Single viable CD3+CD4+CD8-CD45RO+ cells were sorted as the memory CD4+ T cells. Libraries were prepared by immunoSEQ multiplex PCR; TCRdb keeps only in-frame clonotypes and omits some of them. The sample includes fewer than 50,000 clones, around 78% seen only once; the top ten take under 7.5%. Sequenced sample: memory CD4+ T cells from blood. This receptor was identified in an adult in good health and CMV-seronegative. This rearrangement joins TRBV5-4 to TRBJ2-1; TRBD1 might be the D (5 bases). The CDR3, as DNA: TGTGCCAGCAGCTTGGAAGGGGCCTACAATGAGCAGTTCTTC. Encoded protein: CASSLEGAYNEQFF.